The rows below give T cell receptor beta chains drawn from one sample of a study of blood T cell repertoires in COVID-19. Measured with immunoSEQ multiplex PCR; TCRdb has only the in-frame clones, and not every one. Altogether hundreds of thousands of clones are present, about 83% being singletons, with the ten largest covering about 1.3%. What was sequenced was peripheral blood. These receptors originate from a woman aged 25 to 39 with COVID-19, enrolled during active disease. Both conserved end residues are part of each CDR3. D genes are given only for firm matches. Expanded clones are given a class, and other clones once, few, many or no size at all.

V	J	D	size	DNA	CDR3
TRBV7-2	TRBJ2-5	TRBD1	.	TGTGCCAGCAGCTTAGACAGGGGGGAGACCCAGTACTTC	CASSLDRGETQYF
TRBV7-2	TRBJ2-5	TRBD2	.	TGTGCCAGCACCCGGGGGGGGTTCCAAGAGACCCAGTACTTC	CASTRGGFQETQYF
TRBV30	TRBJ1-5	.	few	TGTGCCTGGACCCCCCCGGGGGGCGATCAGCCCCAGCATTTT	CAWTPPGGDQPQHF
TRBV5-5	TRBJ2-2	TRBD2	.	TGTGCCAGCAGCTTGGCCGCCGCGGGGGGGCCCCGGGAGCTGTTTTTT	CASSLAAAGGPRELFF
TRBV7-2	TRBJ1-1	TRBD1	.	TGTGCCAGCAGCTTAGGAGGCCAGGGGGGCACTGAAGCTTTCTTT	CASSLGGQGGTEAFF
TRBV30	TRBJ1-2	.	.	TGTGCCTGGAGTGTAGTTCAGAATGGCGGCTACACCTTC	CAWSVVQNGGYTF
TRBV11-2	TRBJ2-1	TRBD2	.	TGTGCCAGCAGCCCCCAGGGGCGGGAGGGGTACAATGAGCAGTTCTTC	CASSPQGREGYNEQFF
TRBV5-1	TRBJ2-5	TRBD2	once	TGCGCCAGCAGCTCCGGACTAGCTAAAGAGACCCAGTACTTC	CASSSGLAKETQYF
TRBV7-9	TRBJ1-1	.	.	TGTGCCAGCAGCTTAGGGGGAGAAGTCGAAGCTTTCTTT	CASSLGGEVEAFF
TRBV6-5	TRBJ2-7	.	.	TGTGCCAGCCGAGGGGGGGCCTACGAGCAGTACTTC	CASRGGAYEQYF
TRBV6-5	TRBJ1-1	.	.	TGTGCCAGCAACAACCCCAACATGAACACTGAAGCTTTCTTT	CASNNPNMNTEAFF
TRBV19	TRBJ1-6	.	.	TGTGCCAGTAGTATGGGGGCCCTTAATTCACCCCTCCACTTT	CASSMGALNSPLHF
TRBV19	TRBJ2-5	TRBD1	.	TGTGCCAGTAGTCCCGGGACAGGGGGCGCGGAGACCCAGTACTTC	CASSPGTGGAETQYF
TRBV12-3/TRBV12-4	TRBJ1-5	TRBD1	few	TGTGCCAGCGGAGACAGGGTTCCTCAGCCCCAGCATTTT	CASGDRVPQPQHF
TRBV11-2	TRBJ2-5	TRBD2	.	TGTGCCAGCAGCCTGGTACTAGCGGAAGAGACCCAGTACTTC	CASSLVLAEETQYF
TRBV2	TRBJ1-2	.	.	TGTGCCAGCAGTATCGGGGGAGGTGGCTACACCTTC	CASSIGGGGYTF
TRBV5-1	TRBJ2-1	TRBD1	.	TGCGCCAGCAGCGACAGACAGGGGGCGAACAATGAGCAGTTCTTC	CASSDRQGANNEQFF
TRBV6-5	TRBJ2-7	.	once	TGTGCCAGCAGCCCACCCGGGGGGCGCACCTACGAGCAGTACTTC	CASSPPGGRTYEQYF
TRBV5-6	TRBJ2-2	TRBD2	.	TGTGCCAGCAGCCCTCCGGGACTAGCCACCGGGGAGCTGTTTTTT	CASSPPGLATGELFF
TRBV4-3	TRBJ2-3	.	.	TGCGCCAGCAGCCAAGATACCCCGGGGAGCACAGATACGCAGTATTTT	CASSQDTPGSTDTQYF
TRBV24-1	TRBJ2-2	TRBD1	.	TGTGCCACCCGTACAGGGGGCGAGCCCACCGGGGAGCTGTTTTTT	CATRTGGEPTGELFF
TRBV19	TRBJ2-1	TRBD2	.	TGTGCCAGTAGTTTGGGACTAGTGAACTACAATGAGCAGTTCTTC	CASSLGLVNYNEQFF
TRBV9	TRBJ2-7	.	.	TGTGCCAGCAGCTCAAGTGGGGGGTACGAGCAGTACTTC	CASSSSGGYEQYF
TRBV6-5	TRBJ2-1	.	.	TGTGCCAGCAGGACATCCTACAGTTCGAATGAGCAGTTCTTC	CASRTSYSSNEQFF
TRBV5-6	TRBJ2-7	.	.	TGTGCCAGCAGCTTGAGGGGCTCGAGCTCCTACGAGCAGTACTTC	CASSLRGSSSYEQYF
TRBV6-5	TRBJ2-7	TRBD1	.	TGTGCCAGCAGTTCCCGACAGGGATCCTACGAGCAGTACTTC	CASSSRQGSYEQYF
TRBV5-1	TRBJ2-1	.	.	TGCGCCAGCAGCTTGGTCAGGAATGAGCAGTTCTTC	CASSLVRNEQFF
TRBV3-1/TRBV3-2	TRBJ2-4	TRBD2	.	TGTGCCAGCAGCCAGCGGGAGTGGAACAAAAACATTCAGTACTTC	CASSQREWNKNIQYF
TRBV6-5	TRBJ1-4	TRBD1	.	TGTGCCAGCACGAGGGACAGGGGCGATGAAAAACTGTTTTTT	CASTRDRGDEKLFF